The 22 T cell receptor beta chains presented below share a single source sample, sequenced in a study of blood T cell repertoires in COVID-19. Repertoires were generated with immunoSEQ multiplex PCR, while TCRdb's copy carries only in-frame clones and drops some. The sample yields about 73,000 clones, 77% seen once. The material sequenced was peripheral blood. Receptors originate from a man between 65 and 79 years old with COVID-19, enrolled during active disease.

The V gene is TRBV4-2, the J gene TRBJ2-7, with 7 bases aligning to TRBD1. Germline V lookup: CDR1 LGHNA, CDR2 YNFKEQ. J gave up 2 bases and V 4 bases, and 8 bases lay outside the gene matches. The CDR3 has 15 residues. DNA for the CDR3: TGTGCCAGCAGCCTTGGACCAGGGGGACCCTACGAGCAGTACTTC. Protein sequence: CASSLGPGGPYEQYF.

The chain couples TRBV11-1 to TRBJ1-1; D unclear. Trimming pared 5 bases from V and 1 base from J, leaving 8 bases between. The V gene's germline CDR1 is SGHAT and CDR2 FQDESV (reference sequence). The CDR3 is made up of 13 amino acids. CDR3 sequence reads: CASSQRGNTEAFF. CDR3 bases: TGTGCCAGCAGCCAGCGAGGGAACACTGAAGCTTTCTTT.

This clone was counted many times. The chain recombines TRBV5-4 with TRBJ1-6; 7 bases are shared with TRBD1. Per the germline V gene, CDR1 is SGHNT and CDR2 is YYREEE (reference sequence). The CDR3 loop spans 13 amino acids. V dropped 9 bases and J dropped 6; count of bases not matched to a gene: 6. CDR3 region: CATHRGVNSPLHF. The CDR3 nucleotides are TGTGCCACCCACAGGGGAGTTAATTCACCCCTCCACTTT.

The V call is TRBV28, the J call TRBJ1-3; D ambiguous. Germline-derived CDR1 and CDR2 are MDHEN and SYDVKM. V lost 3 bases and J lost 4, with 13 bases in between. This CDR3 is 15 amino acids long. The CDR3 here is CASSFPGAAGNTIYF. CDR3 in DNA: TGTGCCAGCAGTTTTCCGGGAGCGGCAGGAAACACCATATATTTT.

The rearrangement joins TRBV11-3 to TRBJ2-3; TRBD2 agrees at 9 bases. The CDR3 has 17 amino acids. Trimming removed 4 bases from V and 2 bases from J; junction bases left unmatched: 10. Germline V gives CDR1 SGHNT, CDR2 YENEEA. The CDR3 DNA follows: TGTGCCAGCAGCTCGGGGGCCCTAGCGGGAATCACAGATACGCAGTATTTT. Translated: CASSSGALAGITDTQYF.

The chain is built from TRBV27 and TRBJ1-5; D is unresolved. The CDR3 consists of 13 residues. Germline assignment: CDR1 MNHEY and CDR2 SMNVEV (reference sequence). V was shortened by 4 bases and J by 5 bases, with 9 bases between the two germline ends. Here the CDR3 DNA reads TGTGCCAGCAGTTCAGACACTTATCAGCCCCAGCATTTT. Encoded protein: CASSSDTYQPQHF.

This chain joins TRBV28 and TRBJ2-7, with D possibly matching TRBD1 (6 bases). Trimming removed 2 bases from V and 3 bases from J, with 11 bases in between. Germline assignment: CDR1 MDHEN and CDR2 SYDVKM. The CDR3 contains 14 residues. CDR3 sequence reads: CASSLEGTSYEQYF. CDR3 nucleotides: TGTGCCAGCAGTTTAGAAGGGACAAGCTACGAGCAGTACTTC.

The V gene is TRBV30, the J gene TRBJ1-4; D not resolved. The V gene lost 0 bases and the J gene lost 7 bases, with 9 bases spanning the gap. The CDR3 spans 13 residues. Germline V gene data show CDR1 as GTSNPN and CDR2 as SVGIG (reference sequence). The CDR3 DNA follows: TGTGCCTGGAGTGTACTCCGGGGTGAAAAACTGTTTTTT. It encodes CAWSVLRGEKLFF.

The chain couples TRBV11-1 to TRBJ1-1; D gene uncertain. CDR1 SGHAT and CDR2 FQDESV come from the germline V gene (reference sequence). The CDR3 runs 12 residues. Trimming took 2 bases from V and 3 from J, leaving 4 bases between them. CDR3 DNA sequence: TGTGCCAGCAGCTTACGGGACACTGAAGCTTTCTTT. Protein product: CASSLRDTEAFF.

A few counts support this clone. The CDR3, as DNA: TGTGCCAGCAGTTACTCGTCAGATGTCCTCGCCCTCCACTTT. Translation gives CASSYSSDVLALHF. This chain links TRBV6-6 with TRBJ1-6; D is unresolved. The germline V gene has CDR1 MNHNY and CDR2 SVGAGI (reference sequence). Trimming took 0 bases from V and 14 from J, leaving 14 bases between them. There are 14 residues in the CDR3.

The DNA of the CDR3 is TGCGCCAGCAGCCCCCTCGGGAGGGCGGGCACTGAAGCTTTCTTT. This encodes CASSPLGRAGTEAFF. The chain recombines TRBV4-1 with TRBJ1-1, with D unclear. The germline V gene has CDR1 MGHRA and CDR2 YSYEKL. The CDR3 runs 15 residues. V lost 4 bases to trimming and J lost 4 bases, with 16 bases between them.

This chain links TRBV7-9 with TRBJ2-1, with TRBD1 matching over 7 bases. V was pared by 5 bases and J by 4 bases, with 14 bases of the junction left unmatched. Germline V gene data show CDR1 as SEHNR and CDR2 as FQNEAQ (reference sequence). The CDR3 length is 17 residues. CDR3 residues: CASSPNFRQGPYNEQFF. DNA of the CDR3: TGTGCCAGCAGCCCAAACTTCCGACAGGGACCATACAATGAGCAGTTCTTC.

The chain joins TRBV6-2 or TRBV6-3 to TRBJ1-1; possible D gene TRBD1, 6 bases. The CDR3 runs to 16 residues. The germline V and J ends were trimmed by 0 bases and 5 bases, with 16 bases remaining between them. In germline, CDR1 is MNHEY, CDR2 SVGEGT. The CDR3 nucleotides are TGTGCCAGCAGTTACTCCTATGACCAGGGGCGGACTGAAGCTTTCTTT. Its translation: CASSYSYDQGRTEAFF.

The chain joins TRBV28 to TRBJ2-3; D might be TRBD1 (6 bases). The CDR3 spans 14 residues. Germline lookup yields CDR1 MDHEN and CDR2 SYDVKM. The ends were cut back, 6 bases at V and 2 bases at J, with 12 bases in the middle. CDR3 sequence (DNA): TGTGCCAGCAGGACGGGACACTACACAGATACGCAGTATTTT. It specifies CASRTGHYTDTQYF.

The genes are TRBV28 and TRBJ1-4; D unresolved. Germline values: CDR1 MDHEN, CDR2 SYDVKM. V dropped 3 bases and J dropped 0 bases, with 11 bases sitting between them. This CDR3 has 16 amino acids. For the CDR3, the DNA is TGTGCCAGCAGTTTCCCGAGAGGGTCAACTAATGAAAAACTGTTTTTT. Translation gives CASSFPRGSTNEKLFF.

This clone was picked up a small number of times. The chain combines TRBV10-3 with TRBJ1-5; TRBD1 matches 8 bases. The CDR3 contains 14 residues. Germline V CDR1 and CDR2: ENHRY, SYGVKD. V trimming: 3 bases; J trimming: 6 bases; junction bases outside the gene matches: 4. The CDR3 region is CAISDRGPAQPQHF. The CDR3 region has the DNA TGTGCCATCAGTGACAGGGGGCCGGCTCAGCCCCAGCATTTT.

The CDR3 region has the DNA TGTGCCAGCAGTTACGGCAGATACAATGAGCAGTTCTTC. Protein: CASSYGRYNEQFF. The chain is built from TRBV6-5 and TRBJ2-1; no definite D call. CDR3 length: 13 amino acids. The germline V gene has CDR1 MNHEY and CDR2 SVGAGI. V lost 2 bases to trimming and J lost 4 bases, with 6 bases between them.

The table lists this clone with a count of one. This rearrangement joins TRBV7-8 to TRBJ2-1; TRBD2 matches at 13 bases. Germline V gene lookup returns CDR1 SGHVS and CDR2 FQNEAQ. This CDR3 has 18 amino acids. V lost 1 base and J lost 1; bases outside the gene matches: 4. CDR3 residues: CASSLDRTSGGSYNEQFF. CDR3 sequence (DNA): TGTGCCAGCAGCTTAGATAGGACTAGCGGGGGTTCCTACAATGAGCAGTTCTTC. Looking up the rest from reference TRBV7-8 and TRBJ2-1 gives the full variable domain: GAGVSQSPRYKVAKRGQDVALRCDPISGHVSLFWYQQALGQGPEFLTYFQNEAQLDKSGLPSDRFFAERPEGSVSTLKIQRTQQEDSAVYLCASSLDRTSGGSYNEQFFGPGTRLTVL.

V is TRBV4-3 and J is TRBJ2-1, with D perhaps matching TRBD2 (6 bases). The CDR3 is 16 residues long. Germline V gene lookup returns CDR1 LGHNA and CDR2 YSLEER. V was trimmed by 4 bases and J by 2 bases, leaving 15 bases between them. CDR3 amino acids: CASSLQKAGPYNEQFF. The CDR3 region has the DNA TGCGCCAGCAGCCTGCAAAAGGCGGGACCCTACAATGAGCAGTTCTTC.

The chain carries TRBV5-4 and TRBJ1-3; D not resolved. V was pared by 0 bases and J by 0 bases, with 10 bases between. Germline V CDR1 and CDR2: SGHNT, YYREEE (reference sequence). The CDR3 runs to 16 residues. CDR3 residues: CASSLAGGSSGNTIYF. DNA for the CDR3: TGTGCCAGCAGCTTGGCCGGAGGGAGCTCTGGAAACACCATATATTTT.

V and J are TRBV10-3 and TRBJ2-7, with 11 bases identical to TRBD2. The CDR3 loop spans 14 amino acids. The V gene's germline CDR1 is ENHRY and CDR2 SYGVKD. V dropped 5 bases and J dropped 7; count of bases not matched to a gene: 7. The CDR3 region is CAISPLAGAGEQYF. The CDR3, as DNA: TGTGCCATCAGTCCACTAGCGGGGGCCGGGGAGCAGTACTTC.

The rearrangement links TRBV27 to TRBJ1-1; perhaps TRBD1 as D (6 bases). The germline V and J ends were trimmed by 3 bases and 0 bases, with 11 bases remaining between them. The CDR3 contains 15 residues. Germline V gene sequence: CDR1 MNHEY, CDR2 SMNVEV (reference sequence). In DNA form, the CDR3 reads TGTGCCAGCAGTTTGGACAGACTGATGAACACTGAAGCTTTCTTT. This sequence encodes CASSLDRLMNTEAFF.